This TCR beta chain comes out of a study of beta chain features in type 1 diabetes. The entirety of the isolated RNA underwent reverse transcription, so expressed TCRB transcripts were sequenced. Clones were sequenced by immunoSEQ multiplex PCR, and TCRdb holds only the in-frame ones, with some missing. The sample shows about 160,000 clones, approximately 8.1% of them seen only once. Study-wide results and caveats: Possible PCR preference for shorter templates applied equally to patients and controls. The VDJ junctions of type 1 diabetes patients carried fewer insertions and more deletions. In the patient group, naive, central memory and Treg TCRB repertoires seemed more alike than in the healthy donor group. Shortening of TCRB CDR3s, moderate but significant, appeared in all four CD4+ subsets of Type 1 diabetes patients.

The CDR3 consists of 15 residues. The V gene lost 6 bases and the J gene lost 3 bases, with 17 bases spanning the gap. Germline V gene sequence: CDR1 MGHDK, CDR2 SYGVNS. Staining for CD45RO/CCR7/CD25/CD127/CD95/CD27 allowed sorting of CD4+ naive, central memory, regulatory and stem cell-like memory cells. This clone showed up just a few times. No antigen is known for it. V usage is TRBV25-1 and J usage is TRBJ1-2, with a tentative D call TRBD1 (6 bases). Input material: central memory CD4+ T cells from blood. The TCR sequence derives from a man aged 18 to 30 with type 1 diabetes. CDR3 bases: TGTGCCAGCAGCTCTAAGCGGGGGCAGGACTATGGCTACACCTTC. Protein sequence: CASSSKRGQDYGYTF.